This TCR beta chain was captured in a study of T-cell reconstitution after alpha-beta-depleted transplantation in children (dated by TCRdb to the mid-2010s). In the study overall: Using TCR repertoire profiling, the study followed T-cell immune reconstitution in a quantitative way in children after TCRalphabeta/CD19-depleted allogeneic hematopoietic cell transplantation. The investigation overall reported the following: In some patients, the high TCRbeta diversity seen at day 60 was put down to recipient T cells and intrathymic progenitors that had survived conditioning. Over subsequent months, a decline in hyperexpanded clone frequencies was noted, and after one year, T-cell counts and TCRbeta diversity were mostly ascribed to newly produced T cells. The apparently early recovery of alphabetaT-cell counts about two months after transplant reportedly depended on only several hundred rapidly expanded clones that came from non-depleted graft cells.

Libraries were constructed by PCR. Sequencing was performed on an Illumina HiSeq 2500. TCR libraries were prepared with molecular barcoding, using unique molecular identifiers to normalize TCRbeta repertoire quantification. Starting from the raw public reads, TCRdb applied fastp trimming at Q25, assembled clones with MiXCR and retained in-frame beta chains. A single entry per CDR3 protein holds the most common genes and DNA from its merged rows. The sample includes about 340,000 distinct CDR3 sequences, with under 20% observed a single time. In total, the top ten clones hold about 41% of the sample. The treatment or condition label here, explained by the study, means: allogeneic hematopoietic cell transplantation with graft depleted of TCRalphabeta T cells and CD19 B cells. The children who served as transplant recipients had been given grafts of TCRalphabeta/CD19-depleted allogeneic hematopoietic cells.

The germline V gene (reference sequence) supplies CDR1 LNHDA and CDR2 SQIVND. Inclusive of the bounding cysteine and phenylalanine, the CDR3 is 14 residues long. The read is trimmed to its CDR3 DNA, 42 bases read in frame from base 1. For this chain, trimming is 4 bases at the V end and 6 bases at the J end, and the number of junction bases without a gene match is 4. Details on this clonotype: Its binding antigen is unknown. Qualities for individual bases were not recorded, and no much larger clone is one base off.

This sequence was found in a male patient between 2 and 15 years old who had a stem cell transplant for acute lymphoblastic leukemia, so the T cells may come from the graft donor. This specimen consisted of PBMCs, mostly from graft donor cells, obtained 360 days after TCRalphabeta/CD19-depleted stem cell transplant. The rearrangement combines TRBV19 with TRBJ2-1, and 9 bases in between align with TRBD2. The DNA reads TGTGCCAGTAGTAGTCTAGCGGGACCCAATGAGCAGTTCTTC. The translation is CASSSLAGPNEQFF.